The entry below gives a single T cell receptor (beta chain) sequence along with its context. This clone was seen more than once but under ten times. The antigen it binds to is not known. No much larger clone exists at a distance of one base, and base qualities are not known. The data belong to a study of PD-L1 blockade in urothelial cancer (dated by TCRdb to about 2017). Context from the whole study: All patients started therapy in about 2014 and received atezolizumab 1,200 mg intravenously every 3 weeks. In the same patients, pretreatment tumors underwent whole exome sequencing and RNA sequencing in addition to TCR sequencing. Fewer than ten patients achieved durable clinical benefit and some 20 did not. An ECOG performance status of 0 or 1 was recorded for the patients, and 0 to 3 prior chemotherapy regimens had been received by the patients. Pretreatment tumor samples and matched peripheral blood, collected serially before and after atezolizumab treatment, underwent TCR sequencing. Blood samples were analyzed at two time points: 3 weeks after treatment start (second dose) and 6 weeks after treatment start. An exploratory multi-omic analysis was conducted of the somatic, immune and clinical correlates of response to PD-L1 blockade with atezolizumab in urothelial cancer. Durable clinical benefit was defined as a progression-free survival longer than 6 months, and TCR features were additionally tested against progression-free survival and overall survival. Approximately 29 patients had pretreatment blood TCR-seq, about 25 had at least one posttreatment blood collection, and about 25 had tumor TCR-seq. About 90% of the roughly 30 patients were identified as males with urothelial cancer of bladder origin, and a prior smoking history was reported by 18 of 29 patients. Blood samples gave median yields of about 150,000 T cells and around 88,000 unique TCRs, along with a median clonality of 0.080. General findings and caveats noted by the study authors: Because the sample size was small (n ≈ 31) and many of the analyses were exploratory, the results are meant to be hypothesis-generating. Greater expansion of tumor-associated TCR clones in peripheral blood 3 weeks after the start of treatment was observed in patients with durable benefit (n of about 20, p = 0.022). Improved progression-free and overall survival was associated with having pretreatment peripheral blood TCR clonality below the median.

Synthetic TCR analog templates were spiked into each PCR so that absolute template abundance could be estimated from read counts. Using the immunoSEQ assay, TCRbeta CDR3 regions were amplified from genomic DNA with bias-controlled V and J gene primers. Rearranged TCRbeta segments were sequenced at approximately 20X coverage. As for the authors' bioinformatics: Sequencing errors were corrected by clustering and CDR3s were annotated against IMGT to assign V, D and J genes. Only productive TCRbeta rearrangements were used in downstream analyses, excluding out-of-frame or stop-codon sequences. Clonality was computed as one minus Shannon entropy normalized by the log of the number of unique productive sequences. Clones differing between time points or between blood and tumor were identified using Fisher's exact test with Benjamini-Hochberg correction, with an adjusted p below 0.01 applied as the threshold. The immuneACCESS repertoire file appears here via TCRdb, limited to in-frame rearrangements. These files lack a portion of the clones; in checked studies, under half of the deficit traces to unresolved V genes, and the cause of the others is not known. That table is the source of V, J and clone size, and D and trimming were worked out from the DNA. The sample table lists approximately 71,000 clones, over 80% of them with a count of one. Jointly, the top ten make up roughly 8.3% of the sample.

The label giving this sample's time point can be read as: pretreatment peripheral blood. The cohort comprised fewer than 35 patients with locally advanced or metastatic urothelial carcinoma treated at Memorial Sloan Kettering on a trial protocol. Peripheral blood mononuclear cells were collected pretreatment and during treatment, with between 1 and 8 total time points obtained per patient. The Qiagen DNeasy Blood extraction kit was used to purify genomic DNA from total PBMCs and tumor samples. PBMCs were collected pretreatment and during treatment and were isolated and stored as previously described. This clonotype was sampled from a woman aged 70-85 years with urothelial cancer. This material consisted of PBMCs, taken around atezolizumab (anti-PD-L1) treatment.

The encoded CDR3 is CASSPGLAGVNIQYF. The DNA sequence is TGTGCCAGCAGCCCCGGACTAGCGGGAGTAAACATTCAGTACTTC. The chain employs TRBV5-6 and TRBJ2-4; TRBD2 matches 13 bases in the middle. V is trimmed back by 4 bases and J by 6 bases, and the junction contains 4 bases that no gene match accounts for. Reading from cysteine to phenylalanine, the CDR3 counts 15 amino acids. Of all the DNA, just the CDR3 is kept, 45 bases in frame from base 1. From the germline V gene, CDR1 is SGHDT and CDR2 is YYEEEE.